The entry below gives a single T cell receptor beta chain sequence along with its context. The antigen remains unidentified. Germline CDR1 reads ENHRY; CDR2 reads SYGVKD. The CDR3 has 12 residues. V was pared by 4 bases and J by 9 bases, with 7 bases between. This record belongs to a study of T cell responses to AZD1222 COVID-19 vaccine. Measured with immunoSEQ multiplex PCR; TCRdb has only the in-frame clones, and not every one. The sample lists just over 150,000 clones; around nine tenths were seen once. Study-wide results and caveats: Nearly half of spike-specific TCRs reportedly go after variant regions that carry no mutations.

Material: peripheral blood, obtained after recovery from COVID-19. The rearrangement links TRBV10-3 to TRBJ1-6; the D gene is possibly TRBD1 (6 bases). This clonotype originated in an adult who had recovered from COVID-19. The CDR3 DNA is TGTGCCATCAGTGGACAGGTTTCACCCCTCCACTTT. It is translated as CAISGQVSPLHF.